These T cell receptor beta chains were read from a single sample in a study of blood T cell repertoires in COVID-19. Only in-frame clones appear in the TCRdb table, and some are missing; sequencing was by immunoSEQ multiplex PCR. The sample holds 310,000 or so clones, roughly nine tenths seen once. The material sequenced was PBMCs or T cells enriched from blood (not recorded which). The receptors here all came from a woman between 40 and 55 years old who had recovered from COVID-19. CDR3s include the opening cysteine and the closing phenylalanine or tryptophan. Clone size, where shown, is once, few, many, or a class for clones that have expanded.

>NA|TRBJ1-1|TRBV30
CAGSENTEAFF
>NA|TRBJ2-2|TRBV5-1
CASSLAPGELFF
>NA|TRBJ1-3|TRBV7-9
CASSPRLNSGNTIYF
>NA|TRBJ2-6|TRBV3-1/TRBV3-2
CASSDISGREGANVLTF
>NA|TRBJ2-4|TRBV19
CASSIWQMVGGGIQYF
>once|TRBJ2-5|TRBV19
CASSIILGLAGARETQYF
>NA|TRBJ1-4|TRBV5-1
CASSLAGQNEKLFF
>NA|TRBJ1-2|TRBV20-1
CSASSEVGYTF
>NA|TRBJ1-1|TRBV30
CAWGQGMTEAFF
>NA|TRBJ1-1|TRBV19
CASRLSQTENTEAFF
>NA|TRBJ2-7|TRBV6-2/TRBV6-3
CASSYAGVNSYEQYF
>NA|TRBJ1-5|TRBV7-2
CASTRPGLNQPQHF